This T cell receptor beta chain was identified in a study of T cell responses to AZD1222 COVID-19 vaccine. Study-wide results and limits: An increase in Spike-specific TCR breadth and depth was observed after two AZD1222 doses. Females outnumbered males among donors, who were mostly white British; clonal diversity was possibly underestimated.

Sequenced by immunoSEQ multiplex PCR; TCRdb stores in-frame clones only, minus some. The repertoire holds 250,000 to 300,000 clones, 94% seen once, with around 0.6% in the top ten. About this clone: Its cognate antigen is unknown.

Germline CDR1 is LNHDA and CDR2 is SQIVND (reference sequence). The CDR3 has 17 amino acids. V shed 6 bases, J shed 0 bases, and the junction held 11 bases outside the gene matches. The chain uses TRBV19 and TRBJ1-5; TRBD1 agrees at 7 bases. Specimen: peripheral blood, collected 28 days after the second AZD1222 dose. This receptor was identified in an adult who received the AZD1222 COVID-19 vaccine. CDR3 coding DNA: TGTGCCAGTAGCCCAGTTCAGGGGGAGGCTAGCAATCAGCCCCAGCATTTT. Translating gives CASSPVQGEASNQPQHF.